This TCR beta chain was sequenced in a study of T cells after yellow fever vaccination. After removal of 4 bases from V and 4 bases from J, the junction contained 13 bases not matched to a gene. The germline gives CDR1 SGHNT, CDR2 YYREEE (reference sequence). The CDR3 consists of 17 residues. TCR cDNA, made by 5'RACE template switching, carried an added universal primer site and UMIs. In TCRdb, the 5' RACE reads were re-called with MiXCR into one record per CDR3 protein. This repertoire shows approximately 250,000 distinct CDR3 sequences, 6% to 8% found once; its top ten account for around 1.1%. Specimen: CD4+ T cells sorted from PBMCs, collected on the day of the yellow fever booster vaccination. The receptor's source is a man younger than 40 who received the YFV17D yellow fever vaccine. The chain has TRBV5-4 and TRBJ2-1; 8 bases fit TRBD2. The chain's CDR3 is CASSPGGSGSSYNEQFF. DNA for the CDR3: TGTGCCAGCAGCCCGGGGGGAAGCGGGAGTTCTTACAATGAGCAGTTCTTC.